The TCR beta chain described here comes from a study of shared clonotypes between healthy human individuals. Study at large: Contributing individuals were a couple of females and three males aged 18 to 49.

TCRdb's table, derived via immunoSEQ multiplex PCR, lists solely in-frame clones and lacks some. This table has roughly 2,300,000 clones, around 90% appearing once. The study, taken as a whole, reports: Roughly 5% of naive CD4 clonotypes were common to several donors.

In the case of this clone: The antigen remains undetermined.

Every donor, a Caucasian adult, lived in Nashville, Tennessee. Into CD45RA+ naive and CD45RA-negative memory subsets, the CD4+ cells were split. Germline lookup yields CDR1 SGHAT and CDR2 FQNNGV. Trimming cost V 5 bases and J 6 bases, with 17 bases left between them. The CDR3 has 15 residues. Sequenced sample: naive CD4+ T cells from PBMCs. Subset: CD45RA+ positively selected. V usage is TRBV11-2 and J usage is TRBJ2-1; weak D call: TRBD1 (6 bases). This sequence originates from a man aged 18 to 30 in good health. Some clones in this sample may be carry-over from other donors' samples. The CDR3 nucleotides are TGTGCCAGCAGCAACCGGGACACCACTTTCAATGAGCAGTTCTTC. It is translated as CASSNRDTTFNEQFF.